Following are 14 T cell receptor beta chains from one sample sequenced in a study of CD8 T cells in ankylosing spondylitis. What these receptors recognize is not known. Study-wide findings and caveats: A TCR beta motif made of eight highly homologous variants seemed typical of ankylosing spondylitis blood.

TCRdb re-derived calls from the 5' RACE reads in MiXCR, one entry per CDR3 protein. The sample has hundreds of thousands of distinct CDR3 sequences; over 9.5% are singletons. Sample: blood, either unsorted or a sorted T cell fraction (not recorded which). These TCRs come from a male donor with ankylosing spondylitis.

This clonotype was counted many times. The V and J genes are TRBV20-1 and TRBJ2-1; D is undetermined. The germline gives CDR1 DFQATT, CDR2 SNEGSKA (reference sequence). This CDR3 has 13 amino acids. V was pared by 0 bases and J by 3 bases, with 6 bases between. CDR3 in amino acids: CSARDSVYNEQFF. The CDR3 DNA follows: TGCAGTGCTAGAGATTCAGTCTACAATGAGCAGTTCTTC.

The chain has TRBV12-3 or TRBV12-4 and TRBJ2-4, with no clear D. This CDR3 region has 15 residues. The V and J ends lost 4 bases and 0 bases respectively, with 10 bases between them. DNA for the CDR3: TGTGCCAGCAGTTCAGTCAGGAGAGCCAAAAACATTCAGTACTTC. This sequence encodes CASSSVRRAKNIQYF.

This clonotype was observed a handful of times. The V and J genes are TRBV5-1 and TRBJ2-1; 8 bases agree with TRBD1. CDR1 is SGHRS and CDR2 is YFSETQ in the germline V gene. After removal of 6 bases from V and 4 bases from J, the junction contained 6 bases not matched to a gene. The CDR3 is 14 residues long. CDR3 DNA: TGCGCCAGCACCCCGGGACAGGAATACAATGAGCAGTTCTTC. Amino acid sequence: CASTPGQEYNEQFF.

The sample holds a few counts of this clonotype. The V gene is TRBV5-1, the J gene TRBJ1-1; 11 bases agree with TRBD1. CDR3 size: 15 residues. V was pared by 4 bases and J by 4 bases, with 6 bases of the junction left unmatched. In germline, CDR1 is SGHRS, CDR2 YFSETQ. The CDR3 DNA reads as TGCGCCAGCAGCAGGACAGGGGGCGAGACCACTGAAGCTTTCTTT. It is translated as CASSRTGGETTEAFF.

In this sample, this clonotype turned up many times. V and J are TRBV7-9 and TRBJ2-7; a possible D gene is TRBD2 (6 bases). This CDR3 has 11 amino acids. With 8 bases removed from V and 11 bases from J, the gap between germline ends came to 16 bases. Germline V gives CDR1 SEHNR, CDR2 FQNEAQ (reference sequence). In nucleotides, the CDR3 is TGTGCCAGCGGGCTCCGGGACTTTAAGTACTTC. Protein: CASGLRDFKYF.

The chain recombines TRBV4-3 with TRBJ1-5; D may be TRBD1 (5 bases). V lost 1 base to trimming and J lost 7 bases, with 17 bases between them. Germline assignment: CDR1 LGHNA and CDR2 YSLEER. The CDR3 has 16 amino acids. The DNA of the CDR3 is TGCGCCAGCAGCCAAGGGTACCTGGGGGGGTCGCAGCCCCAGCATTTT. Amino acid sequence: CASSQGYLGGSQPQHF.

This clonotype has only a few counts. In nucleotides, the CDR3 is TGCAGCGTTGAACGGGGGACAGGGGGATTCTATGGCTACACCTTC. Its protein product is CSVERGTGGFYGYTF. The chain has TRBV29-1 and TRBJ1-2; 11 positions agree with TRBD1. CDR1 SQVTM and CDR2 ANQGSEA come from the germline V gene. This CDR3 has 15 residues. Unmatched junction bases numbered 6, after V lost 2 bases and J lost 4 bases.

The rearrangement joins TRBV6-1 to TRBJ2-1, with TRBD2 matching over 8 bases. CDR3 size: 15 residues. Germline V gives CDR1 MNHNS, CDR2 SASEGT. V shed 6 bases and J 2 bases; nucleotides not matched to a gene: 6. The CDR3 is CASSPISGAYNEQFF. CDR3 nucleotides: TGTGCCAGCAGCCCAATTAGCGGGGCCTACAATGAGCAGTTCTTC.

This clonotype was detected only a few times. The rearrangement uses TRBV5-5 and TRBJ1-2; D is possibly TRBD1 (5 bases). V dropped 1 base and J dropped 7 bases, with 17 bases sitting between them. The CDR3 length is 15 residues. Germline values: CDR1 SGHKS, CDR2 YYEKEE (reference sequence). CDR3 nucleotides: TGTGCCAGCAGCTTGAATGAGGGGTTCCGAAGTGGCTACACCTTC. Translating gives CASSLNEGFRSGYTF. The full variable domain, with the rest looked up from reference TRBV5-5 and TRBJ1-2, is DAGVTQSPTHLIKTRGQQVTLRCSPISGHKSVSWYQQVLGQGPQFIFQYYEKEERGRGNFPDRFSARQFPNYSSELNVNALLLGDSALYLCASSLNEGFRSGYTFGSGTRLTVV.

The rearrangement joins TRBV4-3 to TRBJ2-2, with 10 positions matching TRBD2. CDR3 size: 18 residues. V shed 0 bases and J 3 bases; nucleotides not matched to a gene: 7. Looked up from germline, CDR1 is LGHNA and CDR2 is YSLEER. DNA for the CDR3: TGCGCCAGCAGCCAAGATCTAGCGGGGGCCGCAGACACCGGGGAGCTGTTTTTT. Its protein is CASSQDLAGAADTGELFF.

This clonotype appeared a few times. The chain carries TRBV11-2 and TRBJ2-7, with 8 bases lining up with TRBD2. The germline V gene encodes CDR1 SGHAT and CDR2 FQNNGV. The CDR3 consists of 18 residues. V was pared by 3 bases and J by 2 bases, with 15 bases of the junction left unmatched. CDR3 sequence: CASSLVLGGGRFTYEQYF. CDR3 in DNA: TGTGCCAGCAGCTTGGTTCTCGGTGGCGGGAGGTTTACCTACGAGCAGTACTTC.

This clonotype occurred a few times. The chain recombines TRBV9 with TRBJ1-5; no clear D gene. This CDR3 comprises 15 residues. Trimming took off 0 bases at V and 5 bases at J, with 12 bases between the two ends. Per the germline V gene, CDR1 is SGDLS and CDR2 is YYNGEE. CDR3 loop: CASSVDSGRDQPQHF. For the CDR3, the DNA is TGTGCCAGCAGCGTAGACAGCGGGAGGGATCAGCCCCAGCATTTT. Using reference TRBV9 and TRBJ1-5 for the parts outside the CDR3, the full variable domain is DSGVTQTPKHLITATGQRVTLRCSPRSGDLSVYWYQQSLDQGLQFLIQYYNGEERAKGNILERFSAQQFPDLHSELNLSSLELGDSALYFCASSVDSGRDQPQHFGDGTRLSIL.

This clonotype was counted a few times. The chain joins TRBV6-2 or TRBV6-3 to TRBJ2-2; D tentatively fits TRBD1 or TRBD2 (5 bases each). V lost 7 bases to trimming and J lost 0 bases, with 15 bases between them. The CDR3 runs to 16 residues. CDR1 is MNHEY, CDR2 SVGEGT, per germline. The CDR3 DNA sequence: TGTGCCAGCACCCAGAGGGGCGGCCCGAACACCGGGGAGCTGTTTTTT. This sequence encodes CASTQRGGPNTGELFF.

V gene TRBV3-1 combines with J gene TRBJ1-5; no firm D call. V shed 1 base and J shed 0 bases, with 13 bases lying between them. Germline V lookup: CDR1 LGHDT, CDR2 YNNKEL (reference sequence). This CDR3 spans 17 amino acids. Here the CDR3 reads CASSQGHGVGSNQPQHF. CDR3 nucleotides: TGTGCCAGCAGCCAAGGACACGGTGTAGGTAGCAATCAGCCCCAGCATTTT.